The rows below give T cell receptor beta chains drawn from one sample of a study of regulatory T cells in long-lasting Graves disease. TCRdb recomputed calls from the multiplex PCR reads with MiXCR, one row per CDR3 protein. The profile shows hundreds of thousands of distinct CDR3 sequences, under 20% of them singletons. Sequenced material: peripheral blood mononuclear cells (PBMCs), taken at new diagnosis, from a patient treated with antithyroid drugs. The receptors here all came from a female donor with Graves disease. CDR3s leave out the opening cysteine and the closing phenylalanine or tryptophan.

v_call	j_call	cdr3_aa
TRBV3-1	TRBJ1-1	ASSPGTSPEAF
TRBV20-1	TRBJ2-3	SAREARGREKTDTQY
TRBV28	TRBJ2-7	ASRIPASYEQY
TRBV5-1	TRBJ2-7	ASSPPGQTFYEQY
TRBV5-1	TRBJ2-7	ASSLGLAGLYEQY
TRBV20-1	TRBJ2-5	SARDRNVETQY
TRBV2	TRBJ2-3	ASSEAVDTQY
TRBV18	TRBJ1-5	ASSRSLGNQPQH
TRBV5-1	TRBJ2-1	ASSWRGLESGGEQF
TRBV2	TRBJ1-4	ASSWGVYEKLF
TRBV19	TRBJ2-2	ASTRQGQTGELF
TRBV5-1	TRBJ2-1	ASSLAGIASYNEQF
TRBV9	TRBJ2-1	ASSVVGDNPYNELF
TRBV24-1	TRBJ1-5	ATSKTGDGNQPQH
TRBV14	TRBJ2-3	ASSPRVTDTQY
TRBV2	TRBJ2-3	ANYPGTSPTDTQY
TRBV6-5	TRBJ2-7	ASSYDSGSSYEQY
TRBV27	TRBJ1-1	ASSPDRENTEAF
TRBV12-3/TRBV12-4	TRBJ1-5	ASSFSGTGNQPQH
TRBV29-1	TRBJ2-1	SSRETVLTYNEQF
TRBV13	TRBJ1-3	ASSSLRGGGSGNTIY
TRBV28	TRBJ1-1	ASSLPWTGGTEAF
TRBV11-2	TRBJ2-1	ASSHLNRLDEQF
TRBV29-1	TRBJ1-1	SVQRGTGERAF
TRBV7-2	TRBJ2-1	ASSSPGGGEGNTYNEQF
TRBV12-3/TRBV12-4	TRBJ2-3	ASSWGGGTDTQY
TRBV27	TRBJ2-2	ASKPTGQGRTGELF
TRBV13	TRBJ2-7	ASSLEGGLLYEQY
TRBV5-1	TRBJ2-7	ASSLATVAASYEQY
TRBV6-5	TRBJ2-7	ASSYSRGLANEQY
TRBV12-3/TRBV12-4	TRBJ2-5	ASSQGVAGVETQY
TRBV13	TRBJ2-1	ASRHGTGQGEGYNEQF
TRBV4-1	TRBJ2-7	ASNEREGLREQY
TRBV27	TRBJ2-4	ASRPGLGTSDGNIQY
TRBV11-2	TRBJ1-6	ASSLGDRLKYSPLH
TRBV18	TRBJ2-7	ASSHGENPYEQY
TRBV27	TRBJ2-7	ASSWAAPYEQY
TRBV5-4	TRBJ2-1	ASVLAGEYNEQF